The rows below give T cell receptor beta chains drawn from one sample of a study of OX40 agonist ivuxolimab in advanced cancers. Assay used: immunoSEQ multiplex PCR; TCRdb lists only in-frame clones, some missing. This sample carries more than 15,000 clones, around two thirds of them seen once, and the ten largest clones take 33%. Material: CD4+ or CD8+ T cells sorted from blood, obtained in a trial of the OX40 agonist ivuxolimab. The receptor source for this set is an adult with an advanced solid tumor such as melanoma, head and neck, liver or kidney cancer. Both conserved end residues are part of each CDR3. D genes are given only for firm matches. Only some rows state a clone size, as once, few, many or a class for expanded clones.

j_call clone_size d_call v_call cdr3_aa cdr3_nt
TRBJ1-2 NA TRBD1 TRBV4-3 CASSQGDLTGSREGYGYTF TGCGCCAGCAGCCAAGGAGATTTGACAGGGTCGAGGGAGGGGTATGGCTACACCTTC
TRBJ1-6 NA NA TRBV5-4 CASSLGRVPSPLHF TGTGCCAGCAGCTTGGGGAGGGTCCCCTCACCCCTCCACTTT
TRBJ2-5 NA TRBD2 TRBV2 CASNGLLAGPGDKTQYF TGTGCCAGCAATGGACTACTAGCGGGGCCCGGTGATAAGACCCAGTACTTC
TRBJ1-6 NA NA TRBV2 CASSGPTGADSPLHF TGTGCCAGCAGTGGTCCGACCGGGGCCGATTCACCCCTCCACTTT
TRBJ2-7 once NA TRBV6-5 CASSPTGREQYF TGTGCCAGCAGTCCTACGGGCCGGGAGCAGTACTTC
TRBJ2-5 NA TRBD2 TRBV27 CASTITAGGPGTQYF TGTGCCAGCACTATTACAGCGGGGGGGCCGGGGACCCAGTACTTC
TRBJ2-3 NA NA TRBV11-3 CASSFQGDTQYF TGTGCCAGCAGCTTCCAGGGGGATACGCAGTATTTT
TRBJ2-3 NA NA TRBV4-3 CASSQDRPGPDTQYF TGCGCCAGCAGCCAAGATCGACCGGGGCCAGATACGCAGTATTTT
TRBJ1-2 NA NA TRBV5-6 CASSPPRRQNYGYTF TGTGCCAGCAGCCCGCCTCGACGGCAGAACTATGGCTACACCTTC
TRBJ1-1 NA NA TRBV7-6 CASSFYPESGTEAFF TGTGCCAGCAGCTTTTACCCGGAGTCAGGGACTGAAGCTTTCTTT
TRBJ1-1 few NA TRBV7-9 CASSLGGAGTEAFF TGTGCCAGCAGCCTCGGGGGCGCGGGCACTGAAGCTTTCTTT
TRBJ1-1 NA NA TRBV5-6 CASSLEYSPNPWNTEAFF TGTGCCAGCAGCTTGGAATACAGTCCTAACCCCTGGAACACTGAAGCTTTCTTT
TRBJ1-1 NA TRBD1 TRBV7-2 CASSRDRGGTEAFF TGTGCCAGCAGCCGGGACAGGGGCGGCACTGAAGCTTTCTTT
TRBJ2-7 NA TRBD1 TRBV27 CASSGDSSYEQYF TGTGCCAGCTCCGGGGACAGCTCCTACGAGCAGTACTTC
TRBJ1-2 NA TRBD1 TRBV6-5 CASSYSGQVGGYTF TGTGCCAGCAGTTACTCGGGACAGGTGGGAGGCTACACCTTC
TRBJ2-2 NA NA TRBV11-2 CASSTPGGQGAITGELFF TGTGCCAGCAGCACGCCCGGGGGGCAGGGGGCCATCACCGGGGAGCTGTTTTTT
TRBJ2-7 NA NA TRBV29-1 CSVEESGYEQYF TGCAGCGTTGAAGAGTCAGGCTACGAGCAGTACTTC
TRBJ2-1 NA NA TRBV4-3 CASSQEATPQYRHEQFF TGCGCCAGCAGCCAAGAAGCGACTCCTCAATATAGGCATGAGCAGTTCTTC
TRBJ2-1 NA TRBD2 TRBV19 CASSARLASGDNEQFF TGTGCCAGTAGCGCCCGGTTGGCTAGCGGGGACAATGAGCAGTTCTTC
TRBJ2-1 few TRBD2 TRBV5-4 CASSWGLAGGNNEQFF TGTGCCAGCAGCTGGGGACTAGCGGGGGGGAACAATGAGCAGTTCTTC
TRBJ2-1 NA TRBD2 TRBV5-4 CASSGGDYNEQFF TGTGCCAGCAGCGGGGGGGACTACAATGAGCAGTTCTTC
TRBJ2-1 NA NA TRBV7-9 CASSLDSFPQEQFF TGTGCCAGCAGCTTAGACTCCTTCCCCCAAGAGCAGTTCTTC
TRBJ2-5 NA NA TRBV11-2 CASSLGGKTQYF TGTGCCAGCAGCTTAGGGGGTAAGACCCAGTACTTC